This T cell receptor (beta chain) was profiled in a study of CD8+ T cells in alopecia areata. Points from the study as a whole: Relative to mice, TCR sharing across patients was less clear, a difference possibly HLA-related. Sequencing of scalp samples also includes resident alphabeta T cells from normal skin. Elevated clonality characterized lesional scalp relative to normal scalp, particularly in alopecia totalis/universalis.

T lymphocytes (CD4+ and CD8+) were sorted from PBMCs. Sequencing relied on a cDNA template that was reverse transcribed from extracted RNA. The data were produced by immunoSEQ multiplex PCR, yet TCRdb's version contains in-frame clones alone and is incomplete. This sample yields 120,000 or so clones, of which 55% to 65% are seen a single time; 2.8% belongs to the top ten. Of note for this clone: Its antigen is unidentified.

The sequenced sample was CD4+ T cells sorted from blood. The receptor was derived from a human donor in good health.

The CDR3 DNA reads TGTGCCAGTAGTCCGGACGGACCCTACGAGCAGTACTTC. Translation: CASSPDGPYEQYF. V usage is TRBV19 and J usage is TRBJ2-7; D is uncertain. There are 13 residues in the CDR3. The V gene's germline CDR1 is LNHDA and CDR2 SQIVND (reference sequence). The V end was cut by 5 bases, the J end by 2 bases, with 10 bases between.